This T cell receptor (beta chain) is from a study of tumor and adjacent non-tumor tissue in lung cancer. Study-wide background: Stage I to III disease affected 10 men and roughly five women aged about 31 to 85.

Study outcomes and limitations: Top 100 clones took a larger repertoire share in normal lung. Compared with tumor, normal lung showed significantly lower TCR diversity.

Germline V gives CDR1 SGHNT, CDR2 YYREEE (reference sequence). V was clipped by 1 base and J by 3 bases; unmatched bases: 5. The CDR3 length is 15 residues. This clonotype was observed many times. Its matching antigen is unknown. The template was RNA from unsorted bulk tissue. The library came from three nested PCR rounds adapted from ARM-PCR protocols. One entry per CDR3 protein, called by TCRdb with MiXCR from the multiplex PCR reads. The table lists 68,000 or so distinct CDR3 sequences, roughly three fifths of them singletons. This chain connects TRBV5-4 to TRBJ2-3; 7 nucleotides agree with TRBD1. This clonotype was sampled from a man over 45 with non-small cell lung cancer. Source material: lung tumor tissue. In DNA, the CDR3 is TGTGCCAGCAGCTTGTTTCAGGGGGTGACAGATACGCAGTATTTT. This gives the protein CASSLFQGVTDTQYF.